This TCR beta chain was retrieved from a study of shared clonotypes between healthy human individuals. Here immunoSEQ multiplex PCR was the method, and the copy in TCRdb shows in-frame clones only, minus some. This sample has some 1.5 million clones; 98% occur once, and the top ten carry roughly 0.42%. Naive CD45RA+ and memory CD45RA-negative subsets were split from CD4+ cells. Trimming removed 1 base from V and 6 bases from J, with 3 bases in between. The CDR3 has 12 amino acids. Germline V CDR1 and CDR2: SGHTA, FQGNSA. Regarding the study as a whole: In contrast to clonotypes shared by all four donors, non-shared clonotypes had lower generation probabilities.

As regards this clone: Its antigen is not identified. The sample carries other DNA sequences with the same CDR3.

Material for sequencing was naive CD4+ T cells sorted from blood. Sample subset: CD45RA+ positively selected. V and J are TRBV7-2 and TRBJ2-2; D gene unclear. The sequence came from a man aged 30-40 years in good health. CDR3 region: CASSLGPGELFF. CDR3 coding DNA: TGTGCCAGCAGCTTAGGGCCCGGGGAGCTGTTTTTT.